This entry concerns a single TCR beta chain. Its antigen is not known. Ranging in age from about 6 to 95, the donors were healthy Caucasian individuals from Russia. Sample-barcoded 5' priming and a J-beta primer mix drove a second PCR of about 6 to 12 cycles. Each cDNA molecule received a tag from a template-switch adaptor that had 12 random nucleotides. MiXCR, run by TCRdb on the 5' RACE reads, gives a single entry per CDR3 protein. Among 1.5 million to 2 million distinct CDR3 sequences listed, more than 35% were seen once. The sample comes from a study of blood T cells in healthy people across ages. Trimming cost V 8 bases and J 1 base, with 20 bases left between them. Germline V CDR1 and CDR2: SGHTA, FQGNSA. The CDR3 contains 16 residues. Study observations and caveats: There was no known CMV status for donors, so expanded clonotype changes were possibly confounded. Diversity was estimated from one million T cells, and these estimates were considered underestimates.

The sequence was obtained from a human donor in good health. The source material was blood. This chain links TRBV7-2 with TRBJ1-1; possible D gene TRBD1, 6 bases. The CDR3 is CASCDEDSQPNTEAFF. The CDR3 nucleotides read TGTGCCAGCTGCGATGAGGACAGTCAACCGAACACTGAAGCTTTCTTT.